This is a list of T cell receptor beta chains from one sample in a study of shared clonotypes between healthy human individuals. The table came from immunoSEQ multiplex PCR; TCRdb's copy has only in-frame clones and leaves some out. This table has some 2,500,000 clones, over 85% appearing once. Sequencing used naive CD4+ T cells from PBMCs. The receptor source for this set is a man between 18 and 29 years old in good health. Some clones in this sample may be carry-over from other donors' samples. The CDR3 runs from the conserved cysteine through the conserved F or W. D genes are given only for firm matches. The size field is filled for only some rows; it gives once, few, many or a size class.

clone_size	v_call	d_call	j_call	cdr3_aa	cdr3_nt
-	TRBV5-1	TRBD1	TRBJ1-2	CASSPGTGGTGYTF	TGCGCCAGCAGCCCAGGAACAGGGGGGACTGGCTACACCTTC
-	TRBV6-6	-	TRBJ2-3	CASSLRAPTDTQYF	TGTGCCAGCAGTCTAAGGGCACCAACAGATACGCAGTATTTT
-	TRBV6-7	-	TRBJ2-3	CASSYARYGPVGMAERTDTQYF	TGTGCCAGCAGTTACGCGAGGTACGGGCCCGTAGGTATGGCTGAACGCACAGATACGCAGTATTTT
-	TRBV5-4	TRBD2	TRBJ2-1	CASSLSGRDPYNEQFF	TGTGCCAGCAGCTTGTCCGGGAGGGACCCCTACAATGAGCAGTTCTTC
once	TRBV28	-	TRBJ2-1	CASSFQGVEKFF	TGTGCCAGCAGTTTTCAAGGGGTTGAGAAGTTCTTC
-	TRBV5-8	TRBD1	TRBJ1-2	CASSYYPTGRGYTF	TGTGCCAGCAGCTACTACCCGACAGGGAGGGGCTACACCTTC
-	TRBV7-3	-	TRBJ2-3	CASSLTGRVQTDTQYF	TGTGCCAGCAGCTTAACGGGGCGGGTCCAGACAGATACGCAGTATTTT
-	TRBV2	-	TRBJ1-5	CASSEEGAPLPQHF	TGTGCCAGCAGTGAAGAGGGAGCTCCCTTGCCCCAGCATTTT
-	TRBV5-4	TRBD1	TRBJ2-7	CASSLGGDSLEQYF	TGTGCCAGCAGCTTGGGAGGGGACAGCCTCGAGCAGTACTTC
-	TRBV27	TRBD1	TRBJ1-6	CASSSTGGSSPLHF	TGTGCCAGCAGTTCAACAGGGGGCAGTTCACCCCTCCACTTT
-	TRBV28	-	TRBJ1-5	CASSTSSWQPQHF	-
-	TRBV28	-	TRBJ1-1	CASSPFAGTEAFF	TGTGCCAGCAGTCCATTTGCAGGCACTGAAGCTTTCTTT
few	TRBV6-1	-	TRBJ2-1	CASSDSPTKFF	TGTGCCAGCAGTGATTCCCCGACGAAGTTCTTC
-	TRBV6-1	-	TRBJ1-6	CASGDGRPSPLHF	TGTGCCAGCGGAGATGGGAGGCCTTCACCCCTCCACTTT
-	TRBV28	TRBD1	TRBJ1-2	CASSPQTGQGLGYGYTF	TGTGCCAGCAGTCCTCAAACGGGACAGGGCCTTGGCTATGGCTACACCTTC
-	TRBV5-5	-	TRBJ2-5	CASSTRTQETQYF	TGTGCCAGCAGCACTCGGACCCAAGAGACCCAGTACTTC
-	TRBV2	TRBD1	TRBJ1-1	CASRDNRGGRTEAFF	TGTGCCAGCAGAGATAACAGGGGCGGGCGGACTGAAGCTTTCTTT
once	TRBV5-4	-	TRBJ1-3	CASSPGGSGNTIYF	TGTGCCAGCAGCCCCGGGGGCTCTGGAAACACCATATATTTT
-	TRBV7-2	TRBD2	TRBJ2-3	CASSLILTSGGDTQYF	TGTGCCAGCAGCTTAATATTGACTAGCGGGGGGGATACGCAGTATTTT
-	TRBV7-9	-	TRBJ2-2	CASSYPGQFTGELFF	TGTGCCAGCAGTTACCCGGGGCAGTTCACCGGGGAGCTGTTTTTT
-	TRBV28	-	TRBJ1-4	CASQLGGGVEKLFF	TGTGCCAGCCAATTAGGGGGTGGTGTTGAAAAACTGTTTTTT
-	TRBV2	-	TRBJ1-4	CASARSGPSNEKLFF	TGTGCCAGCGCTCGGTCTGGACCGAGTAATGAAAAACTGTTTTTT
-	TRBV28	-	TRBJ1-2	CASVSAPNYGYTF	TGTGCCAGCGTCTCCGCACCTAACTATGGCTACACCTTC
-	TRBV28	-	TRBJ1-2	CASSSGPSLSGYTF	TGTGCCAGCAGTTCCGGACCATCGCTCTCTGGCTACACCTTC
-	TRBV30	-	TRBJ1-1	CAWSIGGAGSEAFF	TGTGCCTGGAGTATTGGGGGCGCGGGCTCTGAAGCTTTCTTT
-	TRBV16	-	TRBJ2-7	CASSHHLPTIGPPEQYF	TGTGCCAGCAGCCATCATCTCCCCACAATAGGACCACCCGAGCAGTACTTC
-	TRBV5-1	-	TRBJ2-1	CASSLSGAGNEQFF	TGCGCCAGCAGCTTGAGTGGTGCCGGAAATGAGCAGTTCTTC
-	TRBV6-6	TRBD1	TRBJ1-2	CASSTGGEGYTF	TGTGCCAGCAGTACAGGGGGAGAGGGCTACACCTTC
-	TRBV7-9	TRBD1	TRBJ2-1	CASLGGPRAEQFF	TGTGCCAGCCTAGGGGGCCCCCGGGCTGAGCAGTTCTTC
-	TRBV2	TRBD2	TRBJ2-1	CASSVGLALYEQFF	TGTGCCAGCAGTGTGGGACTAGCTTTATATGAGCAGTTCTTC